Sequencing of this T cell receptor beta chain was carried out in a study of T cell repertoires in cytomegalovirus infection. Turning to the study itself: The study used recently identified HLA-C-restricted and well-studied HLA-B-restricted CMV epitopes. Study-wide points: CMV-specific TCR beta clonotypes restricted by HLA-C dominated the ex vivo response. Cumulated frequencies of public TCR beta families served to identify carriers of CMV plus the relevant HLA.

From germline, CDR1 is SGHAT and CDR2 FQNNGV. This CDR3 spans 15 amino acids. The V end was cut by 5 bases, the J end by 0 bases, with 13 bases between. TCRdb reprocessed the reads via MiXCR and lists one record per CDR3 protein. The sample shows roughly 860,000 distinct CDR3 sequences, approximately 29% of them seen only once. This clonotype was seen repeatedly, ten times or more. Its antigen is as yet unknown. This TCR was sampled from a human donor in good health (CMV status not recorded). Some clones in this sample may be carry-over from other donors' samples. The V gene is TRBV11-2, the J gene TRBJ1-2; a possible D gene is TRBD1 (6 bases). Here the sequenced sample was cultured CD8+ T cells from PBMCs, taken from culture after CMV antigen stimulation. CDR3 protein: CASSHGGATNYGYTF. Here the CDR3 DNA reads TGTGCCAGCAGCCACGGGGGGGCTACTAACTATGGCTACACCTTC.